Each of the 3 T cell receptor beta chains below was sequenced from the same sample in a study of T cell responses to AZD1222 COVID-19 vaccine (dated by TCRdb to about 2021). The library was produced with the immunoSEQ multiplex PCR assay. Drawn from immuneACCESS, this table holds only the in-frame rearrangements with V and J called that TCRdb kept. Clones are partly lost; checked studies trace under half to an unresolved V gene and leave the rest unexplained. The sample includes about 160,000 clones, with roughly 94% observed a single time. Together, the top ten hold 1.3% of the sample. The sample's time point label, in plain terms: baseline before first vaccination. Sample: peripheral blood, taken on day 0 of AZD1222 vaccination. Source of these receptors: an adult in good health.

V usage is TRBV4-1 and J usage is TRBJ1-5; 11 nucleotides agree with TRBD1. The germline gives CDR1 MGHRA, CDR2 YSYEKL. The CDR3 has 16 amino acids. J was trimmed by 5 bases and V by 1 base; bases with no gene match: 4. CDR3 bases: TGCGCCAGCAGCCAAGCCGGGACAGGGGGGGATCAGCCCCAGCATTTT. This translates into CASSQAGTGGDQPQHF.

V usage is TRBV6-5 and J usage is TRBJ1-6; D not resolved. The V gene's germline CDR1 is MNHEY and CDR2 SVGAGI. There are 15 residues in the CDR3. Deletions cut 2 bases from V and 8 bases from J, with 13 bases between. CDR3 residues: CASSYGEAAHSPLHF. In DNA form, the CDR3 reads TGTGCCAGCAGTTACGGCGAGGCGGCCCATTCACCCCTCCACTTT.

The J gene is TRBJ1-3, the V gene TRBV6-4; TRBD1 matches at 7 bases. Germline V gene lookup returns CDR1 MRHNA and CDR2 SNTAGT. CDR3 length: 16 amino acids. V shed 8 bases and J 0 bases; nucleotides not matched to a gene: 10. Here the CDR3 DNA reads TGTGCCAGCCCGGGGGACAGTTCCCTCTCTGGAAACACCATATATTTT. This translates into CASPGDSSLSGNTIYF.